The 18 T cell receptor beta chains presented below share a single source sample, sequenced in a study of vaccination and CD4 T cells after COVID-19. The antigens for these receptors are not known. As for treatment: roughly 10-day PBMC culture with coronavirus spike peptide pools or control peptides (ViraFEST assay). Oncomine TCR Beta short-read sequencing was applied to DNA from cultured CD4+ T cells. TCRdb reprocessed the PCR reads via MiXCR and lists one record per CDR3 protein. The table has 11,000 to 15,000 distinct CDR3 sequences, roughly 26% seen once. The sample was CD4+ T cells from blood, cultured in vitro, taken after SARS-CoV-2 vaccination. These receptors were taken from a human donor who had recovered from COVID-19.

This clonotype has more than one count but fewer than ten. J is TRBJ1-2 and V is TRBV7-8; D ambiguous. V was clipped by 3 bases and J by 2 bases, with 7 bases between them. Germline loops: CDR1 SGHVS, CDR2 FQNEAQ. The CDR3 has 13 residues. This CDR3 reads CASSLRENYGYTF. CDR3 nucleotide sequence: TGTGCCAGCAGCTTGAGGGAAAACTATGGCTACACCTTC.

This clonotype was seen more than once but under ten times. The chain joins TRBV19 to TRBJ1-1; 8 nucleotides line up with TRBD1. CDR3 length: 14 amino acids. Trimming at V came to 1 base and at J to 5 bases, leaving 3 bases not matched to a gene. The V gene's germline CDR1 is LNHDA and CDR2 SQIVND (reference sequence). The CDR3 loop reads CASSIVTGGTEAFF. The DNA of the CDR3 is TGTGCCAGTAGTATAGTCACAGGGGGGACTGAAGCTTTCTTT.

This rearrangement joins TRBV5-1 to TRBJ2-7; TRBD1 might be the D (5 bases). Germline V gene data show CDR1 as SGHRS and CDR2 as YFSETQ. This CDR3 region has 13 residues. V lost 2 bases to trimming and J lost 3 bases, with 9 bases between them. The CDR3 protein is CASSFSRDYEQYF. CDR3 DNA sequence: TGCGCCAGCAGCTTTTCCAGGGACTACGAGCAGTACTTC.

The rearrangement links TRBV28 to TRBJ1-1; D may be TRBD1 (5 bases). Germline V gene data show CDR1 as MDHEN and CDR2 as SYDVKM. Between the trimmed V and J ends, which lost 5 bases and 4 bases, there was a span of 20 bases. The CDR3 is made up of 16 amino acids. CDR3 coding DNA: TGTGCCAGCAGTCTAACACTCAGGGTGAAGGGCACTGAAGCTTTCTTT. Translated, it gives CASSLTLRVKGTEAFF.

The chain joins TRBV7-9 to TRBJ2-5; D gene uncertain. This CDR3 comprises 13 residues. The germline V gene encodes CDR1 SEHNR and CDR2 FQNEAQ (reference sequence). Trimming stripped 5 bases from V and 5 bases from J, with 12 bases between. The CDR3 sequence is CASSISRWETQYF. Here the CDR3 DNA reads TGTGCCAGCAGCATAAGCAGGTGGGAGACCCAGTACTTC.

This clonotype appeared a few times. V is TRBV25-1 and J is TRBJ2-1, with 10 bases aligning to TRBD2. The CDR3 totals 15 residues. Germline lookup yields CDR1 MGHDK and CDR2 SYGVNS. Trimming took 2 bases from V and 4 from J; bases not matched to a gene: 2. Here the CDR3 DNA reads TGTGCCAGCAGTGAAAGGACTAGCGGTTACAATGAGCAGTTCTTC. Protein: CASSERTSGYNEQFF.

The rearrangement links TRBV27 to TRBJ2-1; 10 nucleotides agree with TRBD2. The CDR3 sequence is 12 residues long. After removal of 6 bases from V and 12 bases from J, the junction contained 5 bases not matched to a gene. Germline V gene lookup returns CDR1 MNHEY and CDR2 SMNVEV (reference sequence). The CDR3, as DNA: TGTGCCAGCAGCCGAAGCGGGGGGGGGCAGTTCTTC. Its translation: CASSRSGGGQFF.

The chain joins TRBV6-1 to TRBJ1-1; D perhaps matches TRBD1 (5 bases). This CDR3 spans 14 amino acids. With 6 bases removed from V and 5 bases from J, the gap between germline ends came to 16 bases. Germline CDR1 and CDR2: MNHNS and SASEGT. The CDR3 loop is CASRFEGKSTEAFF. CDR3 DNA: TGTGCCAGCAGGTTTGAGGGGAAATCGACTGAAGCTTTCTTT.

Remarks on this clonotype: This may be a read error, as it is one base from a much larger clone. The V call is TRBV20-1, the J call TRBJ2-3; tentatively, D is TRBD2 (6 bases). There are 15 residues in the CDR3. Germline CDR1 DFQATT, CDR2 SNEGSKA (reference sequence). Between the trimmed V and J ends, which lost 5 bases and 5 bases, there was a span of 20 bases. The CDR3 DNA is TGCAGTGCTGCGACGGGACCAGCGGGCAAAGATACGCAGTATTTT. Translation: CSAATGPAGKDTQYF.

The chain has TRBV5-1 and TRBJ2-7; no definite D call. V was trimmed by 5 bases and J by 6 bases, leaving 12 bases between them. The CDR3 runs 12 residues. CDR1 SGHRS and CDR2 YFSETQ come from the germline V gene. The CDR3 sequence: CASSWVDGEQYF. CDR3 DNA: TGCGCCAGCAGTTGGGTAGACGGCGAGCAGTACTTC.

The chain carries TRBV6-5 and TRBJ1-2; maybe TRBD1 (6 bases). This CDR3 spans 15 amino acids. Germline CDR1 and CDR2: MNHEY and SVGAGI. Between the trimmed V and J ends, which lost 1 base and 4 bases, there was a span of 13 bases. In DNA, the CDR3 is TGTGCCAGCAGTTACTGGGGGGCGGAGACCTATGGCTACACCTTC. This codes for CASSYWGAETYGYTF.

The chain employs TRBV28 and TRBJ2-7; TRBD2 matches at 11 bases. Germline V gives CDR1 MDHEN, CDR2 SYDVKM. The CDR3 runs to 14 residues. Losses at the gene ends were 8 bases for V and 6 bases for J; bases not matched to a gene: 9. The CDR3 spells CASFLAGGGGEQYF. The DNA for the CDR3 is TGTGCCAGCTTTCTAGCGGGAGGAGGAGGCGAGCAGTACTTC.

The rearrangement links TRBV11-2 to TRBJ2-7; tentatively, D is TRBD2 (5 bases). Trimming took 5 bases from V and 0 from J, leaving 14 bases between them. This CDR3 contains 15 residues. CDR1 is SGHAT and CDR2 is FQNNGV in the germline V gene. CDR3 protein: CASSQPAVGSYEQYF. Here the CDR3 DNA reads TGTGCCAGCAGCCAGCCAGCGGTGGGCTCCTACGAGCAGTACTTC.

This chain joins TRBV7-3 and TRBJ2-2; the D is unclear. The CDR3 runs to 15 residues. V was trimmed by 2 bases and J by 3 bases, leaving 10 bases between them. Looked up from germline, CDR1 is SGHTA and CDR2 is FQGTGA. CDR3 DNA sequence: TGTGCCAGCAGCTTAGTTGGGGTTCACACCGGGGAGCTGTTTTTT. Its translation is CASSLVGVHTGELFF.

This clonotype was seen a handful of times. This sequence joins TRBV20-1 and TRBJ2-6, with 9 bases identical to TRBD1. This CDR3 region has 18 residues. J lost 2 bases, V lost 3 bases, and 11 bases had no gene match. CDR1 and CDR2 (germline): DFQATT, SNEGSKA (reference sequence). The CDR3 region is CSASNRDRASPGANVLTF. For the CDR3, the DNA is TGCAGTGCTAGTAACCGGGACAGGGCTTCACCTGGGGCCAACGTCCTGACTTTC.

The chain recombines TRBV12-3 or TRBV12-4 with TRBJ2-3; D not certain. CDR3 length: 10 residues. Trimming removed 4 bases from V and 6 bases from J, with 2 bases in between. The CDR3 DNA sequence: TGTGCCAGCAGTTCTGATACGCAGTATTTT. Encoded protein: CASSSDTQYF.

This clonotype was recorded once. This chain connects TRBV6-1 to TRBJ2-7, with 10 bases lining up with TRBD1. This CDR3 has 14 residues. V gave up 8 bases and J gave up 2 bases; unmatched junction bases: 6. Germline V gene sequence: CDR1 MNHNS, CDR2 SASEGT. The CDR3 protein is CASVADRGAYEQYF. CDR3 bases: TGTGCCAGCGTAGCGGACAGGGGGGCCTACGAGCAGTACTTC.

This clonotype was counted between two and nine times. The chain is built from TRBV2 and TRBJ2-3; TRBD1 is a possible D gene (5 bases). This CDR3 comprises 14 residues. The V end lost 2 bases, the J end lost 2 bases, and 8 bases lay between the germline ends. CDR1 is SNHLY and CDR2 is FYNNEI in the germline V gene. CDR3 sequence (DNA): TGTGCCAGCAGTGAAACAGGATTCACAGATACGCAGTATTTT. It specifies CASSETGFTDTQYF.